These 16 T cell receptor beta chains originate from one sample sequenced in a study of control samples from healthy donors and cancer patients. Using immunoSEQ multiplex PCR, the repertoire was profiled, and TCRdb retains in-frame clones only, with some absent. The data show roughly 160,000 clones, with roughly 94% seen just once and 11% to 15% held by the top ten. The sample consisted of PBMCs. Source of these receptors: a man aged 60-69 years with colorectal cancer.

The CDR3 nucleotides read TGTGCCATCAGTGAGTCTGTTGGACTAGCGGGGAAAGAGACCCAGTACTTC. Encoded protein: CAISESVGLAGKETQYF. The gene calls are TRBV10-3 and TRBJ2-5; 12 bases are a match to TRBD2. CDR1 ENHRY and CDR2 SYGVKD come from the germline V gene. This CDR3 region has 17 residues. The V gene end was trimmed by 0 bases and the J gene end by 3 bases; junction bases not matched to a gene: 5.

The CDR3 nucleotides are TGTGCCAGCATCAAGGACTTGAACACTGAAGCTTTCTTT. This translates into CASIKDLNTEAFF. This rearrangement joins TRBV6-5 to TRBJ1-1, with D uncertain. CDR1 and CDR2 (germline): MNHEY, SVGAGI. The V gene lost 7 bases and the J gene lost 0 bases, with 9 bases spanning the gap. CDR3 length equals 13 residues.

The rearrangement uses TRBV3-1 (or the pseudogene TRBV3-2) and TRBJ1-5; D unresolved. The CDR3 is 14 residues long. Germline V gene data show CDR1 as LGHDT and CDR2 as YNNKEL (reference sequence). V lost 4 bases, J lost 4 bases, and 11 bases lay in between. The CDR3 region is CASSPSRVNQPQHF. CDR3 nucleotide sequence: TGTGCCAGCAGCCCTAGTAGGGTAAATCAGCCCCAGCATTTT.

J is TRBJ1-2 and V is TRBV7-9; D remains unclear. Deletions cut 2 bases from V and 8 bases from J, with 18 bases between. The CDR3 extends over 15 amino acids. Looked up from germline, CDR1 is SEHNR and CDR2 is FQNEAQ (reference sequence). The chain's CDR3 is CASSLSAGYYGGYTF. DNA of the CDR3: TGTGCCAGCAGCTTAAGTGCGGGTTACTATGGGGGCTACACCTTC.

This sequence joins TRBV19 and TRBJ1-5; a weak D match, TRBD1 (6 bases). The CDR3 spans 15 residues. Trimming stripped 9 bases from V and 0 bases from J, with 15 bases between. The V gene's germline CDR1 is LNHDA and CDR2 SQIVND (reference sequence). CDR3 loop: CASQGSHYSNQPQHF. Here the CDR3 DNA reads TGTGCCAGCCAGGGGTCCCATTATAGCAATCAGCCCCAGCATTTT.

The rearrangement links TRBV6-5 to TRBJ2-2; no firm D call. Germline V gives CDR1 MNHEY, CDR2 SVGAGI. The CDR3 covers 14 residues. V was trimmed by 4 bases and J by 3 bases, leaving 9 bases between them. The CDR3 here is CASSSPGDTGELFF. CDR3 DNA sequence: TGTGCCAGCAGTTCCCCTGGCGACACCGGGGAGCTGTTTTTT.

The rearrangement joins TRBV6-1 to TRBJ2-5; a weak D match, TRBD1 (5 bases). The CDR3 length is 14 residues. Trimming left V 2 bases short and J 7 bases short, with 14 bases between. Germline CDR1 and CDR2: MNHNS and SASEGT. This chain's CDR3 is CASSEPGQGGTQYF. CDR3 bases: TGTGCCAGCAGTGAACCAGGGCAGGGTGGGACCCAGTACTTC.

This chain joins TRBV3-1 (or the pseudogene TRBV3-2) and TRBJ1-2; D gene uncertain. Germline V gives CDR1 LGHDT, CDR2 YNNKEL (reference sequence). CDR3 length equals 11 residues. V lost 1 base, J lost 8 bases, and 5 bases lay in between. CDR3 nucleotides: TGTGCCAGCAGCCAAGGAGGCGGCTACACCTTC. This translates into CASSQGGGYTF.

Written as DNA, the CDR3 is TGTGCCAGCTCTCCAGGACAGGGGGCGTATGGCTACACCTTC. It translates to CASSPGQGAYGYTF. This sequence joins TRBV18 and TRBJ1-2, with 11 bases aligning to TRBD1. Unmatched junction bases numbered 5, after V lost 6 bases and J lost 5 bases. Per the germline V gene, CDR1 is KGHSH and CDR2 is LQKENI. The CDR3 consists of 14 residues.

This clone was recorded only once. This chain uses TRBV15 with TRBJ2-5; no reliable D call. The germline V gene has CDR1 LNHNV and CDR2 YYDKDF (reference sequence). With 0 bases removed from V and 3 bases from J, the gap between germline ends came to 8 bases. The CDR3 has 14 residues. This CDR3 is CATSRDQAEETQYF. The CDR3 nucleotides read TGTGCCACCAGCAGAGATCAGGCTGAAGAGACCCAGTACTTC.

In nucleotides, the CDR3 is TGTGCCAGCAGCTTAGAGGGGGCGGAGCTGTTTTTT. It encodes CASSLEGAELFF. V gene TRBV11-2 combines with J gene TRBJ2-2; D may be TRBD1 (6 bases). CDR1 SGHAT and CDR2 FQNNGV come from the germline V gene. This CDR3 region has 12 residues. Trimming removed 0 bases from V and 10 bases from J, with 6 bases in between.

The chain is built from TRBV6-5 and TRBJ1-5; tentative D call: TRBD1 (5 bases). Germline values: CDR1 MNHEY, CDR2 SVGAGI. V was trimmed by 4 bases and J by 4 bases, leaving 17 bases between them. This CDR3 is 16 amino acids long. The CDR3 DNA follows: TGTGCCAGCAGTTTTTCTTCCACCGGGGGAAATCAGCCCCAGCATTTT. It yields the protein CASSFSSTGGNQPQHF.

The chain is built from TRBV2 and TRBJ1-2; D is possibly TRBD1 (6 bases). V dropped 4 bases and J dropped 4 bases, with 16 bases sitting between them. The germline V gene encodes CDR1 SNHLY and CDR2 FYNNEI. The CDR3 loop spans 15 amino acids. The CDR3 DNA sequence: TGTGCCAGCAGTGCCTTGGGGGGCGAGGGCTATGGCTACACCTTC. As protein: CASSALGGEGYGYTF.

The chain has TRBV7-2 and TRBJ1-5; tentative D call: TRBD1 (5 bases). Per the germline V gene, CDR1 is SGHTA and CDR2 is FQGNSA. V lost 1 base to trimming and J lost 6 bases, with 13 bases between them. The CDR3 contains 15 residues. CDR3 coding DNA: TGTGCCAGCAGCTTAGATGGGGGAGGTGGTCAGCCCCAGCATTTT. This gives the protein CASSLDGGGGQPQHF. Supplemented by reference TRBV7-2 and TRBJ1-5, the full variable domain reads GAGVSQSPSNKVTEKGKDVELRCDPISGHTALYWYRQSLGQGLEFLIYFQGNSAPDKSGLPSDRFSAERTGGSVSTLTIQRTQQEDSAVYLCASSLDGGGGQPQHFGDGTRLSIL.

The chain employs TRBV7-2 and TRBJ1-1; unclear D gene. The V end lost 1 base, the J end lost 0 bases, and 9 bases lay between the germline ends. The CDR3 extends over 15 amino acids. Germline V gene sequence: CDR1 SGHTA, CDR2 FQGNSA. The chain's CDR3 is CASSLVPTLNTEAFF. CDR3 in DNA: TGTGCCAGCAGCTTAGTCCCGACATTGAACACTGAAGCTTTCTTT.

The gene calls are TRBV14 and TRBJ1-4; TRBD1 is a possible D gene (5 bases). Germline V gives CDR1 SGHDN, CDR2 FVKESK. The CDR3 runs to 15 residues. Trimming took off 0 bases at V and 5 bases at J, with 10 bases between the two ends. CDR3 residues: CASSQETEWNEKLFF. The CDR3 nucleotides are TGTGCCAGCAGCCAAGAGACAGAATGGAATGAAAAACTGTTTTTT.